One sample yielded the 9 T cell receptor beta chains listed below, sequenced in a study of cytomegalovirus exposure and HLA in healthy donors. Primers: 60 Vbeta forward and 13 Jbeta reverse. Generated by immunoSEQ multiplex PCR, the TCRdb table keeps only in-frame clones and is missing some. This sample has fewer than 150,000 clones; about 82% occur once, and the top ten carry 4.5% to 5%. Sample: PBMCs. The receptors derive from a man aged 30 to 45 in good health.

The chain has TRBV7-3 and TRBJ1-3; TRBD1 matches 9 bases. In germline, CDR1 is SGHTA, CDR2 FQGTGA. The CDR3 runs 16 residues. J gave up 3 bases and V 5 bases, and 8 bases lay outside the gene matches. The CDR3: CASSATGTGSGNTIYF. CDR3 DNA: TGTGCCAGCAGCGCAACCGGGACAGGGAGTGGAAACACCATATATTTT.

The gene calls are TRBV2 and TRBJ2-7; a possible D gene is TRBD2 (6 bases). The V gene's germline CDR1 is SNHLY and CDR2 FYNNEI. CDR3 length: 14 residues. Trimming left V 4 bases short and J 0 bases short, with 10 bases between. The CDR3, as DNA: TGTGCCAGCAGTGGAGCAGCGGGCTCCTACGAGCAGTACTTC. The encoded protein is CASSGAAGSYEQYF.

This clone was found once. The CDR3: CASSLDSMNTEAFF. As DNA, the CDR3 is TGTGCCAGCAGCTTGGACAGTATGAACACTGAAGCTTTCTTT. This chain connects TRBV7-3 to TRBJ1-1, with D perhaps matching TRBD1 (6 bases). CDR3 size: 14 residues. Germline V gene data show CDR1 as SGHTA and CDR2 as FQGTGA. The V and J ends lost 3 bases and 0 bases respectively, with 8 bases between them. Using reference TRBV7-3 and TRBJ1-1 for the parts outside the CDR3, the full variable domain is GAGVSQTPSNKVTEKGKYVELRCDPISGHTALYWYRQSLGQGPEFLIYFQGTGAADDSGLPNDRFFAVRPEGSVSTLKIQRTERGDSAVYLCASSLDSMNTEAFFGQGTRLTVV.

This rearrangement joins TRBV29-1 to TRBJ1-1, with 8 bases that match TRBD1. CDR3 length: 12 amino acids. The V gene end was trimmed by 8 bases and the J gene end by 5 bases; junction bases not matched to a gene: 7. Per the germline V gene, CDR1 is SQVTM and CDR2 is ANQGSEA. The CDR3 bases are TGCAGCAGCAGGGGGCCTGGGACTGAAGCTTTCTTT. Protein: CSSRGPGTEAFF.

The chain's CDR3 is CASSSRQGPRTYEQYF. CDR3 nucleotides: TGTGCCAGCAGCTCACGCCAGGGGCCCCGCACCTACGAGCAGTACTTC. The V gene is TRBV7-6, the J gene TRBJ2-7, with a possible D match to TRBD1 (6 bases). Germline loops: CDR1 SGHVS, CDR2 FNYEAQ. The CDR3 is made up of 16 amino acids. Trimming cost V 4 bases and J 2 bases, with 18 bases left between them.

The chain combines TRBV19 with TRBJ1-1; the match to TRBD1 covers 10 bases. Germline trimming cut 1 base from V and 3 bases from J; bases unmatched to any gene: 2. The CDR3 spans 15 residues. Per the germline V gene, CDR1 is LNHDA and CDR2 is SQIVND (reference sequence). CDR3 loop: CASSIATGGYTEAFF. DNA for the CDR3: TGTGCCAGTAGTATAGCGACAGGGGGCTACACTGAAGCTTTCTTT.

The genes are TRBV23-1 and TRBJ2-7; TRBD2 agrees at 9 bases. TRBV23-1 is an ORF, with its function uncertain. Trimming cost V 4 bases and J 0 bases; bases outside gene matches: 7. The CDR3 sequence is 16 residues long. In DNA, the CDR3 is TGCGCCAGCAGTCTCAGACTAGCGGAGGGCTCCTACGAGCAGTACTTC. It translates to CASSLRLAEGSYEQYF.

J is TRBJ2-5 and V is TRBV15; 8 positions match TRBD2. The CDR3 runs to 14 residues. After removal of 8 bases from V and 4 bases from J, the junction contained 9 bases not matched to a gene. Germline lookup yields CDR1 LNHNV and CDR2 YYDKDF (reference sequence). CDR3 region: CATGASGRRETQYF. The CDR3 DNA reads as TGTGCCACCGGCGCCAGCGGGAGAAGAGAGACCCAGTACTTC.

A few counts support this clone. The CDR3 spells CASSSMGRGTYEQYF. CDR3 sequence (DNA): TGTGCCAGCTCCTCAATGGGTAGGGGTACCTACGAGCAGTACTTC. The chain uses TRBV6-6 and TRBJ2-7; D is possibly TRBD1 (5 bases). Trimming left V 8 bases short and J 2 bases short, with 19 bases between. Germline V gives CDR1 MNHNY, CDR2 SVGAGI (reference sequence). The CDR3 runs to 15 residues.